Shown below are 19 T cell receptor beta chains from a single sample sequenced in a study of CD8 T cells in ankylosing spondylitis. TCRdb re-called the 5' RACE reads with MiXCR, one entry per CDR3 protein. The sample has more than 300,000 distinct CDR3 sequences, approximately 8.2% seen once. Regarding the study as a whole: A TCR beta motif made of several highly homologous variants seemed typical of ankylosing spondylitis blood.

No cognate antigen is known for these TCRs. The sequenced sample was blood, either unsorted or a sorted T cell fraction (not recorded which). These receptor sequences come from a male donor with ankylosing spondylitis.

This clonotype has ten or more counts. The chain uses TRBV7-3 and TRBJ2-1; 8 bases agree with TRBD2. The V segment lost 4 bases and the J segment 2 bases; nucleotides outside the gene matches: 4. Germline assignment: CDR1 SGHTA and CDR2 FQGTGA. The CDR3 covers 15 residues. The DNA for the CDR3 is TGTGCCAGCAGCTGGAGACTAGCGCCCTACAATGAGCAGTTCTTC. Its protein is CASSWRLAPYNEQFF.

This clonotype was seen only a few times. The V and J genes are TRBV7-9 and TRBJ2-3, with 9 bases fitting TRBD1. Per germline, CDR1 SEHNR and CDR2 FQNEAQ (reference sequence). Trimming removed 4 bases from V and 5 bases from J; junction bases left unmatched: 7. The CDR3 has 15 residues. The CDR3 protein is CASSSRDRVGDTQYF. The DNA for the CDR3 is TGTGCCAGCAGCTCCCGGGACAGGGTAGGAGATACGCAGTATTTT.

This clonotype was observed a few times. The V and J genes are TRBV27 and TRBJ2-2; TRBD1 matches at 9 bases. This CDR3 has 15 amino acids. V dropped 3 bases and J dropped 5; count of bases not matched to a gene: 4. CDR1 is MNHEY, CDR2 SMNVEV, per germline (reference sequence). The CDR3: CASSFGTGITGELFF. The CDR3 nucleotides read TGTGCCAGCAGTTTCGGGACAGGGATTACCGGGGAGCTGTTTTTT.

CDR3 coding DNA: TGTGCCAGCAGCCCTGGAGGTTGGGATGAGCAGTTCTTC. Its translation: CASSPGGWDEQFF. The chain employs TRBV7-9 and TRBJ2-1, with D perhaps TRBD2 (5 bases). V was cut by 5 bases and J by 8 bases, with 13 bases left in between. CDR1 and CDR2 from the germline V gene are SEHNR and FQNEAQ (reference sequence). The CDR3 totals 13 residues.

A few counts support this clonotype. J is TRBJ2-3 and V is TRBV5-1; possibly TRBD1 for D (6 bases). With 4 bases removed from V and 7 bases from J, the gap between germline ends came to 19 bases. Germline CDR1 and CDR2: SGHRS and YFSETQ. CDR3 size: 15 residues. This chain's CDR3 is CASSLLQGGSNTQYF. The CDR3, as DNA: TGCGCCAGCAGCCTCCTACAGGGTGGTTCTAATACGCAGTATTTT.

V usage is TRBV15 and J usage is TRBJ2-7; 9 nucleotides line up with TRBD1. Trimming at V came to 2 bases and at J to 3 bases, leaving 8 bases not matched to a gene. Germline CDR1 and CDR2: LNHNV and YYDKDF (reference sequence). CDR3 length: 16 amino acids. The CDR3 nucleotides read TGTGCCACCAGCAGATGGGAGGCGGGACAGGGCTACGAGCAGTACTTC. Its translation: CATSRWEAGQGYEQYF.

This clonotype has a count of ten or more. The DNA for the CDR3 is TGTGCCACCAGCAGAGATCGCTGGTCCCGGGTCGAGGAGCAGTTCTTC. This translates into CATSRDRWSRVEEQFF. The chain couples TRBV15 to TRBJ2-1, with D unclear. V was cut by 0 bases and J by 10 bases, with 19 bases left in between. Germline CDR1 and CDR2: LNHNV and YYDKDF (reference sequence). The CDR3 covers 16 residues.

V and J are TRBV5-1 and TRBJ2-5; 9 positions match TRBD1. This CDR3 region has 16 residues. Trimming removed 2 bases from V and 2 bases from J; junction bases left unmatched: 7. Germline V gene data show CDR1 as SGHRS and CDR2 as YFSETQ. The CDR3 region has the DNA TGCGCCAGCAGCTTACTACAGGGGGCTTTTCAAGAGACCCAGTACTTC. This codes for CASSLLQGAFQETQYF.

This rearrangement joins TRBV7-3 to TRBJ2-3; the match to TRBD1 covers 8 bases. CDR1 and CDR2 (germline): SGHTA, FQGTGA. The CDR3 extends over 14 amino acids. Germline trimming cut 4 bases from V and 2 bases from J; bases unmatched to any gene: 2. CDR3 residues: CASSSQGATDTQYF. CDR3 coding DNA: TGTGCCAGCAGCTCGCAGGGGGCCACAGATACGCAGTATTTT.

The J gene is TRBJ2-3, the V gene TRBV5-1, with TRBD1 matching 9 bases. The V segment lost 4 bases and the J segment 5 bases; nucleotides outside the gene matches: 5. This CDR3 region has 14 residues. The germline CDR1 and CDR2 sequences are SGHRS and YFSETQ. The CDR3 sequence: CASSTGQGLDTQYF. CDR3 in DNA: TGCGCCAGCAGCACGGGACAGGGACTAGATACGCAGTATTTT.

In its sample, this clonotype was seen many times. This sequence joins TRBV25-1 and TRBJ2-1; TRBD1 matches at 8 bases. The CDR3 runs 15 residues. V shed 4 bases, J shed 3 bases, and the junction held 5 bases outside the gene matches. CDR1 is MGHDK and CDR2 is SYGVNS in the germline V gene. In DNA form, the CDR3 reads TGTGCCAGCAGTGTTTTGGACAGGGACTACAATGAGCAGTTCTTC. This encodes CASSVLDRDYNEQFF.

The chain joins TRBV10-3 to TRBJ1-2, with D tentatively TRBD1 (5 bases). The CDR3 sequence is 14 residues long. The V gene's germline CDR1 is ENHRY and CDR2 SYGVKD. V lost 3 bases and J lost 6, with 14 bases in between. CDR3 nucleotide sequence: TGTGCCATCAGTGATTGGAGAGGGGCGAATGGCTACACCTTC. Protein: CAISDWRGANGYTF.

This clonotype was seen at least ten times. The chain links TRBV25-1 to TRBJ2-7; TRBD1 agrees at 10 bases. The CDR3 contains 18 residues. Germline CDR1 and CDR2: MGHDK and SYGVNS. V was clipped by 0 bases and J by 0 bases; unmatched bases: 8. The CDR3: CASSEYVGQGYSSYEQYF. The CDR3 nucleotides are TGTGCCAGCAGTGAATATGTGGGACAGGGGTATAGCTCCTACGAGCAGTACTTC.

Many counts were recorded for this clonotype. The gene calls are TRBV10-3 and TRBJ1-1; D call uncertain. With 8 bases removed from V and 5 bases from J, the gap between germline ends came to 9 bases. Germline CDR1 is ENHRY and CDR2 is SYGVKD. This CDR3 is 11 amino acids long. For the CDR3, the DNA is TGTGCCATCCGGGAAGATACTGAAGCTTTCTTT. Encoded protein: CAIREDTEAFF.

CDR3 amino acids: CASSPQQGVQFF. CDR3 nucleotides: TGCGCCAGCAGCCCCCAACAGGGGGTGCAGTTCTTC. This chain uses TRBV4-1 with TRBJ2-1; 8 nucleotides match TRBD1. CDR1 and CDR2 (germline): MGHRA, YSYEKL. The CDR3 runs 12 residues. The ends lost 4 bases at V and 12 bases at J; junction bases unmatched: 5.

This clonotype came up a few times. The chain uses TRBV7-2 and TRBJ1-2; no definite D call. CDR1 and CDR2 (germline): SGHTA, FQGNSA. Trimming took off 7 bases at V and 4 bases at J, with 19 bases between the two ends. The CDR3 length is 15 residues. The CDR3 nucleotides read TGTGCCAGCACCCTTGGAGGGCAGGACCCCTATGGCTACACCTTC. Its protein is CASTLGGQDPYGYTF. Full variable domain (rest looked up from reference TRBV7-2 and TRBJ1-2): GAGVSQSPSNKVTEKGKDVELRCDPISGHTALYWYRQSLGQGLEFLIYFQGNSAPDKSGLPSDRFSAERTGGSVSTLTIQRTQQEDSAVYLCASTLGGQDPYGYTFGSGTRLTVV.

The chain recombines TRBV7-2 with TRBJ2-6; D not resolved. This CDR3 has 17 residues. Germline V gives CDR1 SGHTA, CDR2 FQGNSA. Trimming shortened V by 5 bases and J by 0 bases, and 14 bases separated the two germline ends. CDR3 sequence (DNA): TGTGCCAGCAGCCCCAGACTCGACCTCTCTGGGGCCAACGTCCTGACTTTC. This translates into CASSPRLDLSGANVLTF.

This clonotype was picked up many times. This sequence joins TRBV29-1 and TRBJ2-1; 11 nucleotides agree with TRBD2. The CDR3 has 13 amino acids. Germline V gives CDR1 SQVTM, CDR2 ANQGSEA. Germline trimming cut 5 bases from V and 15 bases from J; bases unmatched to any gene: 12. CDR3 DNA: TGCAGCGTTTGTGAGCTTAGCGGGAGGGCCATGTTCTTC. It specifies CSVCELSGRAMFF.

V usage is TRBV5-6 and J usage is TRBJ2-3; D gene ambiguous. CDR3 length: 14 amino acids. V was shortened by 3 bases and J by 2 bases, with 10 bases between the two germline ends. Germline V gene sequence: CDR1 SGHDT, CDR2 YYEEEE. CDR3 sequence: CASSYGDVTDTQYF. CDR3 nucleotides: TGTGCCAGCAGCTATGGAGATGTCACAGATACGCAGTATTTT.